This TCR beta chain was captured by sequencing in a study of cytomegalovirus exposure and HLA in healthy donors. The PCR used 60 Vbeta and 13 Jbeta primers. The protocol was immunoSEQ multiplex PCR, while the TCRdb copy is restricted to in-frame clones and leaves out a portion. Here the sample spans over 150,000 clones, over 70% being singletons. V was pared by 9 bases and J by 6 bases, with 15 bases between. CDR3 length: 13 residues. Germline V CDR1 and CDR2: MNHEY, SMNVEV (reference sequence). The receptor was derived from a male donor in good health and CMV-seronegative. The sequenced sample consisted of PBMCs. The chain is built from TRBV27 and TRBJ1-5; D ambiguous. The CDR3 reads CASGLRGGQPQHF. The DNA for the CDR3 is TGTGCCAGTGGCTTGCGGGGAGGTCAGCCCCAGCATTTT.